Only a few counts were recorded for the clone carrying this T cell receptor (beta chain). Its antigen is as yet unknown. The record originates from a study of beta chain features in type 1 diabetes. Overall study results and limits: Insertions were fewer and deletions more numerous at VDJ junctions in type 1 diabetes patients. Sequencing of cDNA might inflate the share of cells that strongly express TCR. Moderately but significantly shorter TCRB CDR3s were found in Type 1 diabetes patients in all four CD4+ subsets.

This CDR3 spans 16 amino acids. The V end was cut by 5 bases, the J end by 3 bases, with 20 bases between. CDR1 and CDR2 (germline): SGHTA, FQGNSA. CD4+ naive, central memory, regulatory and stem cell-like memory cells were sorted via CD45RO/CCR7/CD25/CD127/CD95/CD27. As every portion of the isolated RNA was reverse transcribed, the sequencing read expressed TCRB transcripts. The repertoire was sequenced with immunoSEQ multiplex PCR; TCRdb's copy has only in-frame clones and lacks some. This table holds more than 250,000 clones, about 15% found once. The sequencing sample was made of naive CD4+ T cells from blood. The gene calls are TRBV7-2 and TRBJ2-7, with D possibly TRBD2 on 6 matching bases. This TCR came from a man aged 18 to 29 with type 1 diabetes. CDR3 region: CASSRTGTQTLYEQYF. CDR3 nucleotides: TGTGCCAGCAGCCGAACCGGGACTCAAACTCTCTACGAGCAGTACTTC. Based on the CDR3 plus reference TRBV7-2 and TRBJ2-7, the full variable domain is GAGVSQSPSNKVTEKGKDVELRCDPISGHTALYWYRQSLGQGLEFLIYFQGNSAPDKSGLPSDRFSAERTGGSVSTLTIQRTQQEDSAVYLCASSRTGTQTLYEQYFGPGTRLTVT.